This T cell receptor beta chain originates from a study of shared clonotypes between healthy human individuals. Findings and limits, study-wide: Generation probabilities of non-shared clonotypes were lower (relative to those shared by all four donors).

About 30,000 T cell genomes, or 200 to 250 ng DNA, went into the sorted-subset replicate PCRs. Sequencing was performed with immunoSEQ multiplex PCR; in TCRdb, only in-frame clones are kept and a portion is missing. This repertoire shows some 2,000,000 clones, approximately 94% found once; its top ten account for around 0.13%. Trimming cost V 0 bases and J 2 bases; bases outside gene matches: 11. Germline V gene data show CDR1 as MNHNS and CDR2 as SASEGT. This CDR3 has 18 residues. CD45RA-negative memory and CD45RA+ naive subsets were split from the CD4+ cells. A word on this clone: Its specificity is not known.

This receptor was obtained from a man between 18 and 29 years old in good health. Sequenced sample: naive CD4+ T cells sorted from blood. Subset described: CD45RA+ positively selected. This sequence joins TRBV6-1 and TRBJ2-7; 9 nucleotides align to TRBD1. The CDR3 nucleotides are TGTGCCAGCAGTGAAGCCCCCAGCGGGCGGACAGGGGCCTACGAGCAGTACTTC. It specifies CASSEAPSGRTGAYEQYF.